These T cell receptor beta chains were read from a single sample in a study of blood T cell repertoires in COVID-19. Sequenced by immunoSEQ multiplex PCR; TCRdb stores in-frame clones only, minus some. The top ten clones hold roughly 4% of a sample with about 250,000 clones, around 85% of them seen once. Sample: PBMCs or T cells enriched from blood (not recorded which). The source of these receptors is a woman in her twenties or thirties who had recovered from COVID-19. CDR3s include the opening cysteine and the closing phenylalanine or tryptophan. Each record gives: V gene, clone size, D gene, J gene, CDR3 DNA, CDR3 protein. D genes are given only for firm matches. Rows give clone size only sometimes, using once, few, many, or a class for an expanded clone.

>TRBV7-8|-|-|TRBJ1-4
TGTGCCAGCAGCTTAGGGGGGCAGCCAACTAATGAAAAACTGTTTTTT
CASSLGGQPTNEKLFF
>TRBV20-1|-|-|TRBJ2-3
TGCAGTGCTAGTAGGGGCACTAGCACAGATACGCAGTATTTT
CSASRGTSTDTQYF
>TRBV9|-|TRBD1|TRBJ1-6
TGTGCCAGCAGCGGCGGATCTCGGGCAGGGGGATCACCCCTCCACTTT
CASSGGSRAGGSPLHF
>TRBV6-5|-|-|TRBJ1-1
TGTGCCAGCAGTTACGGACAGACCAGACGAAACGAAGCTTTCTTT
CASSYGQTRRNEAFF
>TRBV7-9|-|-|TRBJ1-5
TGTGCCAGCAGCTTTGGGCATACAGGGAATCAGCCCCAGCATTTT
CASSFGHTGNQPQHF
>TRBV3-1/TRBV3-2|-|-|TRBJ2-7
TGTGCCAGCAGCCAAGGTACCTACGAGCAGTACTTC
CASSQGTYEQYF
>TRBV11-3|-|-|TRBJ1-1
TGTGCCAGCAGCTTGGGGGCGTACGCTGAAGCTTTCTTT
CASSLGAYAEAFF
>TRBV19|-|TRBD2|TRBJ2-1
TGTGCCAGTAGTGAGACTAGCGGGAGTTACACGGGTAGGTCCTACAATGAGCAGTTCTTC
CASSETSGSYTGRSYNEQFF
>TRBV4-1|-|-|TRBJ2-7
TGCGCCAGCAGCCCAGACATTTCCTACGAGCAGTACTTC
CASSPDISYEQYF
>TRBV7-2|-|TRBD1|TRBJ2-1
TGTGCCAGCAGCTTAGAAGGGGGCCGAACGTCTGAGCAGTTCTTC
CASSLEGGRTSEQFF
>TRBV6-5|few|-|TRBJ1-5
TGTGCCAGCAGTCACGGGGGAGATCAGCCCCAGCATTTT
CASSHGGDQPQHF
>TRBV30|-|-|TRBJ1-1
TGTGCCTGGAGTCAGGGTTGGGCCACTGAAGCTTTCTTT
CAWSQGWATEAFF
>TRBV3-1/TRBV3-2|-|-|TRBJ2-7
TGTGCCAGCAGCCCGACCTCAGGGGCCGGCTACGAGCAGTACTTC
CASSPTSGAGYEQYF
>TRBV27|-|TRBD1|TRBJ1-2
TGTGCCAGCAGACGACAGGGGTACTATGGCTACACCTTC
CASRRQGYYGYTF
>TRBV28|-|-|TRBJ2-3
TGTGCCAGCGGGAGAGGTGGGGATACGCAGTATTTT
CASGRGGDTQYF
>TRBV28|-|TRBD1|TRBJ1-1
TGTGCCAGCAGCACAAACAGGGGGCCGGACACTGAAGCTTTCTTT
CASSTNRGPDTEAFF
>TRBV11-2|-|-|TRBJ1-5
TGTGCCAGCAGCTTATCCGGCGGAAATAATCAGCCCCAGCATTTT
CASSLSGGNNQPQHF
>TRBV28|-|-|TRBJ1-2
TGTGCCAGCAGCGACAGCTATGGCTACACCTTC
CASSDSYGYTF
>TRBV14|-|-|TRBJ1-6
TGTGCCAGCAGCCCGGGACTCCTTAATTCACCCCTCCACTTT
CASSPGLLNSPLHF
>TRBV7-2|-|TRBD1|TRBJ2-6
TGTGCCAGCAGCTCGACAGGGAACGGGGCCAACGTCCTGACTTTC
CASSSTGNGANVLTF
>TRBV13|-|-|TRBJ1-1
TGTGCCAGCAGCTCCCCCCCCATGAACACTGAAGCTTTCTTT
CASSSPPMNTEAFF
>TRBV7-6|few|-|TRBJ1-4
TGTGCCAGCAGCTTAGGCGAGTTACGGGAAAAACTGTTTTTT
CASSLGELREKLFF
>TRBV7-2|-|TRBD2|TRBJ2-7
TGTGCCAGCAGCTCGGCGGGGGACTTCTCCTACGAGCAGTACTTC
CASSSAGDFSYEQYF
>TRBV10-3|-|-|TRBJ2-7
TGTGCCATCAGTGAGTCAAGGATAACGGGACACCCCATTACTTACGAGCAGTACTTC
CAISESRITGHPITYEQYF
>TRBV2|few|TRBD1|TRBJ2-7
TGTGCCAGCAGTGGGACAGGGCCCTACGAGCAGTACTTC
CASSGTGPYEQYF
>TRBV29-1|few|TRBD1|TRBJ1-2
TGCAGCGTCGGCGGGACAGCGAAAGCTAACTATGGCTACACCTTC
CSVGGTAKANYGYTF
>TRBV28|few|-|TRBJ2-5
TGTGCCAGCAGTGCCCTTGGACTGGAAGAGACCCAGTACTTC
CASSALGLEETQYF
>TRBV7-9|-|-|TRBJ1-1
TGTGCCAGCAGCTATGTCGGGGAAACGGAAGCTTTCTTT
CASSYVGETEAFF
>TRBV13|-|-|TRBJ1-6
TGTGCCAGCAGCCGCCGGGGGGCGCTGAATAATTCACCCCTCCACTTT
CASSRRGALNNSPLHF